The 22 T cell receptor beta chains below come from one sample, sequenced in a study of T cell responses to AZD1222 COVID-19 vaccine. Only in-frame clones appear in the TCRdb table, and some are missing; sequencing was by immunoSEQ multiplex PCR. The sample lists under 170,000 clones, roughly 90% occurring once. The source material was peripheral blood, sampled 28 days after the second AZD1222 dose. The source is an adult who received the AZD1222 COVID-19 vaccine.

The chain is built from TRBV28 and TRBJ2-4; 11 nucleotides line up with TRBD2. This CDR3 contains 16 residues. Germline assignment: CDR1 MDHEN and CDR2 SYDVKM. J was trimmed by 7 bases and V by 6 bases; bases with no gene match: 11. The CDR3 nucleotides read TGTGCCAGCAGACAGGGACTAGCGGCCTCATGGAACATTCAGTACTTC. This encodes CASRQGLAASWNIQYF.

The chain employs TRBV7-9 and TRBJ1-1; D uncertain. V lost 3 bases and J 9 bases, leaving 5 bases between the germline ends. CDR1 SEHNR and CDR2 FQNEAQ come from the germline V gene (reference sequence). The CDR3 loop spans 10 amino acids. The CDR3 bases are TGTGCCAGCAGCTTGACCAAAGCTTTCTTT. Translated, it gives CASSLTKAFF.

This chain connects TRBV2 to TRBJ1-2; the D gene is possibly TRBD1 (5 bases). The CDR3 extends over 14 amino acids. CDR1 and CDR2 (germline): SNHLY, FYNNEI. The V gene lost 5 bases and the J gene lost 4 bases, with 14 bases spanning the gap. The CDR3 loop reads CASSPPGGSYGYTF. The CDR3 DNA reads as TGTGCCAGCAGTCCCCCGGGGGGGTCCTATGGCTACACCTTC.

This rearrangement joins TRBV18 to TRBJ2-7; 11 bases agree with TRBD2. The germline V gene has CDR1 KGHSH and CDR2 LQKENI. The CDR3 contains 18 residues. Trimming took 5 bases from V and 4 from J; bases not matched to a gene: 16. CDR3 sequence reads: CASSSIAGGTAAGYEQYF. In DNA, the CDR3 is TGTGCCAGCTCATCTATAGCGGGAGGGACCGCCGCCGGGTACGAGCAGTACTTC. Using reference TRBV18 and TRBJ2-7 for the parts outside the CDR3, the full variable domain is NAGVMQNPRHLVRRRGQEARLRCSPMKGHSHVYWYRQLPEEGLKFMVYLQKENIIDESGMPKERFSAEFPKEGPSILRIQQVVRGDSAAYFCASSSIAGGTAAGYEQYFGPGTRLTVT.

This clone has just a few counts. V is TRBV6-2 or TRBV6-3 and J is TRBJ1-5; D may be TRBD1 (5 bases). From germline, CDR1 is MNHEY and CDR2 SVGEGT. Trimming stripped 0 bases from V and 9 bases from J, with 12 bases between. The CDR3 has 14 amino acids. CDR3 in DNA: TGTGCCAGCAGTTACTCTACAGGTATTCGGCCCCAGCATTTT. This codes for CASSYSTGIRPQHF.

This clone was observed a few times. The J gene is TRBJ2-7, the V gene TRBV7-9; D might be TRBD2 (6 bases). Per the germline V gene, CDR1 is SEHNR and CDR2 is FQNEAQ (reference sequence). This CDR3 has 15 residues. Deletions cut 7 bases from V and 5 bases from J, with 21 bases between. CDR3 sequence: CASITMPGVYDEQYF. The CDR3 DNA reads TGTGCCAGCATCACAATGCCGGGAGTGTACGACGAGCAGTACTTC.

The CDR3 nucleotides read TGTGCCAGCAGCCAAGGTGGGGGGCAGGGTTACGAGCAGTACTTC. Translation: CASSQGGGQGYEQYF. The chain has TRBV3-1 (or the pseudogene TRBV3-2) and TRBJ2-7, with D perhaps TRBD1 or TRBD2 (6 bases each). The CDR3 has 15 residues. Between the trimmed V and J ends, which lost 1 base and 4 bases, there was a span of 14 bases. Per germline, CDR1 LGHDT and CDR2 YNNKEL (reference sequence).

V gene TRBV28 combines with J gene TRBJ2-5, with 9 bases that match TRBD2. Germline V gene sequence: CDR1 MDHEN, CDR2 SYDVKM. The CDR3 runs 14 residues. The trim removed 4 bases at V and 5 bases at J, leaving 5 bases unmatched. The CDR3 sequence: CASSSTREGETQYF. In nucleotides, the CDR3 is TGTGCCAGCAGTTCAACGCGGGAGGGGGAGACCCAGTACTTC.

The rearrangement joins TRBV29-1 to TRBJ2-7; TRBD2 agrees at 16 bases. CDR3 length: 16 amino acids. CDR1 SQVTM and CDR2 ANQGSEA come from the germline V gene. V gave up 4 bases and J gave up 2 bases; unmatched junction bases: 5. CDR3 bases: TGCAGCGTTGTGGGACTAGCGGGAGGGCCGCCCTACGAGCAGTACTTC. Amino acid sequence: CSVVGLAGGPPYEQYF.

CDR3 in DNA: TGTGCCAGCAGTTCAATTAGGGATGGGCAGGAGGAAGCTTTCTTT. Protein product: CASSSIRDGQEEAFF. This chain joins TRBV27 and TRBJ1-1; D is unresolved. Germline V gene sequence: CDR1 MNHEY, CDR2 SMNVEV (reference sequence). The CDR3 extends over 15 amino acids. With 4 bases removed from V and 8 bases from J, the gap between germline ends came to 20 bases.

The chain uses TRBV10-3 and TRBJ2-7, with 10 bases lining up with TRBD2. The CDR3 length is 16 residues. The junction had 8 bases not matched to a gene; V was cut back by 3 bases and J by 3 bases. The germline gives CDR1 ENHRY, CDR2 SYGVKD. The CDR3 coding sequence is TGTGCCATCAGTGATAGGCTAGCGGGAGACCGCTACGAGCAGTACTTC. Protein: CAISDRLAGDRYEQYF.

The chain employs TRBV11-3 and TRBJ2-7, with D unresolved. V lost 5 bases and J lost 5, with 13 bases in between. This CDR3 region has 13 residues. Germline lookup yields CDR1 SGHNT and CDR2 YENEEA. CDR3 in amino acids: CASSPRAGHEQYF. CDR3 DNA sequence: TGTGCCAGCAGCCCCCGAGCTGGCCACGAGCAGTACTTC.

The J gene is TRBJ1-6, the V gene TRBV6-6, with 9 bases fitting TRBD1. The V gene's germline CDR1 is MNHNY and CDR2 SVGAGI (reference sequence). This CDR3 spans 15 amino acids. Trimming cost V 6 bases and J 7 bases; bases outside gene matches: 7. The CDR3 DNA reads TGTGCCAGCAGCGCGGGACAGGGCATGAATTCACCCCTCCACTTT. Protein: CASSAGQGMNSPLHF.

The V and J genes are TRBV18 and TRBJ1-1, with a possible D match to TRBD1 (6 bases). Per the germline V gene, CDR1 is KGHSH and CDR2 is LQKENI. Trimming stripped 3 bases from V and 3 bases from J, with 20 bases between. The CDR3 is 17 amino acids. The CDR3 nucleotides read TGTGCCAGCTCACCCGCGTCCCGGGGGGCGCGAGACACTGAAGCTTTCTTT. Its translation: CASSPASRGARDTEAFF.

This rearrangement joins TRBV7-9 to TRBJ2-7; 13 positions agree with TRBD2. V shed 1 base and J 3 bases; nucleotides not matched to a gene: 3. The CDR3 is made up of 16 amino acids. CDR1 is SEHNR and CDR2 is FQNEAQ in the germline V gene (reference sequence). The CDR3 nucleotides read TGTGCCAGCAGCTTAGGAGGGACTAGCGGGATCTACGAGCAGTACTTC. Protein sequence: CASSLGGTSGIYEQYF.

V is TRBV5-1 and J is TRBJ2-2; TRBD2 aligns across 7 bases. Losses at the gene ends were 4 bases for V and 0 bases for J; bases not matched to a gene: 6. Germline CDR1 and CDR2: SGHRS and YFSETQ. CDR3 length: 16 amino acids. In DNA form, the CDR3 reads TGCGCCAGCAGCCCAGCGAGCGGGACGAACACCGGGGAGCTGTTTTTT. This sequence encodes CASSPASGTNTGELFF.

The V and J genes are TRBV6-1 and TRBJ2-3, with a possible D match to TRBD1 (5 bases). The CDR3 has 14 residues. Trimming pared 8 bases from V and 0 bases from J, leaving 12 bases between. The germline CDR1 and CDR2 sequences are MNHNS and SASEGT. The CDR3 spells CASFLGLSTDTQYF. DNA of the CDR3: TGTGCCAGCTTCCTGGGGCTCAGCACAGATACGCAGTATTTT.

The chain is built from TRBV6-5 and TRBJ1-2; 11 bases map to TRBD1. The CDR3 totals 16 residues. The ends lost 2 bases at V and 3 bases at J; junction bases unmatched: 5. Per the germline V gene, CDR1 is MNHEY and CDR2 is SVGAGI. The CDR3 DNA is TGTGCCAGCAGTTACGTCGGACAGGGGGCGGACTATGGCTACACCTTC. Translated, it gives CASSYVGQGADYGYTF.

The J gene is TRBJ2-3, the V gene TRBV14, with TRBD2 matching over 7 bases. There are 15 residues in the CDR3. Germline V gives CDR1 SGHDN, CDR2 FVKESK. Trimming at V came to 6 bases and at J to 3 bases, leaving 9 bases not matched to a gene. The CDR3 region is CASSPLGGFTDTQYF. The CDR3 nucleotides are TGTGCCAGCAGTCCGCTGGGGGGGTTTACAGATACGCAGTATTTT.

The chain links TRBV28 to TRBJ2-7; 7 nucleotides line up with TRBD2. Germline V gene lookup returns CDR1 MDHEN and CDR2 SYDVKM. The junction had 8 bases not matched to a gene; V was cut back by 2 bases and J by 7 bases. CDR3 length equals 14 residues. The DNA for the CDR3 is TGTGCCAGCAGTTTAGTAGGTAGCGGGTGGGAGCAGTACTTC. Translating it yields CASSLVGSGWEQYF.

This clone was detected once. The chain joins TRBV5-1 to TRBJ2-2; D might be TRBD2 (5 bases). The CDR3 runs to 13 residues. V was cut by 4 bases and J by 7 bases, with 11 bases left in between. Germline V gives CDR1 SGHRS, CDR2 YFSETQ. DNA for the CDR3: TGCGCCAGCAGCAAGGACGGGATCGGGGAGCTGTTTTTT. This codes for CASSKDGIGELFF. Full variable domain (rest looked up from reference TRBV5-1 and TRBJ2-2): KAGVTQTPRYLIKTRGQQVTLSCSPISGHRSVSWYQQTPGQGLQFLFEYFSETQRNKGNFPGRFSGRQFSNSRSEMNVSTLELGDSALYLCASSKDGIGELFFGEGSRLTVL.

The V and J genes are TRBV18 and TRBJ1-1; D may be TRBD1 (5 bases). The germline V gene has CDR1 KGHSH and CDR2 LQKENI. V shed 2 bases and J shed 0 bases, with 10 bases lying between them. This CDR3 is built from 15 residues. The DNA for the CDR3 is TGTGCCAGCTCACCATTTAGGGGTATGAACACTGAAGCTTTCTTT. Translated, it gives CASSPFRGMNTEAFF.